These T cell receptor beta chains were read from a single sample in a study of molecular identifiers for immune sequencing clone quantification. Using its own MiXCR run on the PCR reads, TCRdb lists one record per CDR3 protein. Of about 510,000 distinct CDR3 sequences in the sample, approximately 25% were seen once. Sequencing was performed on naive CD8+ T cells from blood, with Jurkat cell RNA spiked in. Every receptor here comes from a human donor in good health. Some libraries in this study had Jurkat cell RNA spiked in. The CDR3 runs from the conserved cysteine through the conserved F or W. A D gene is named only where the DNA matches it firmly. The size entry is marked missing in some rows and otherwise reads once, few, many or a size class.

d_call cdr3_length j_call clone_size v_call cdr3_aa cdr3_nt
TRBD1 14 TRBJ2-7 NA TRBV20-1 CSARQTGISYEQYF TGCAGTGCTAGGCAGACAGGGATTTCTTACGAGCAGTACTTC
NA 15 TRBJ2-5 many TRBV11-2 CASSLDGEGMQTQYF TGTGCCAGCAGCTTAGATGGAGAGGGGATGCAGACCCAGTACTTC
TRBD1 16 TRBJ2-2 few TRBV15 CATSTPDRGITGELFF TGTGCCACCAGCACCCCAGACAGGGGAATCACCGGGGAGCTGTTTTTT
TRBD1 14 TRBJ2-3 NA TRBV13 CASSAGQGGDTQYF TGTGCCAGCAGCGCGGGACAGGGAGGGGATACGCAGTATTTT
TRBD2 16 TRBJ2-5 NA TRBV3-1 CASSQVRGESEETQCF TGTGCCAGCAGCCAGGTCCGGGGGGAAAGCGAGGAGACCCAGTGCTTC
NA 18 TRBJ2-2 NA TRBV27 CASSPLARARANTGELFF TGTGCCAGCAGCCCCTTAGCACGGGCGCGAGCGAACACCGGGGAGCTGTTTTTT
NA 13 TRBJ1-5 NA TRBV4-1 CANSLSSSQPQHF TGCGCCAACAGCCTTTCGTCATCTCAGCCCCAGCATTTT
NA 13 TRBJ2-5 few TRBV12-3/TRBV12-4 CASSLGVSETQYF TGTGCCAGCAGTTTAGGCGTTTCCGAGACCCAGTACTTC
NA 15 TRBJ2-3 NA TRBV27 CARELQQRITDTQYF TGTGCCAGGGAACTACAACAGCGAATCACAGATACGCAGTATTTT
NA 13 TRBJ1-4 NA TRBV20-1 CSATLANTGNHFF TGCAGTGCTACACTCGCGAACACAGGGAATCACTTTTTT
NA 12 TRBJ2-7 NA TRBV7-7 CASSSGLGEQYF TGTGCTAGCAGCTCCGGGTTGGGGGAGCAGTACTTC
NA 16 TRBJ2-3 many TRBV2 CASIVGGRVRTDTQYF TGTGCCAGCATTGTGGGGGGGCGGGTTCGCACAGATACGCAGTATTTT
TRBD2 16 TRBJ2-7 few TRBV4-1 CASSQVTSGLTYEQYF TGCGCCAGCAGCCAAGTTACTAGCGGTCTAACCTACGAGCAGTACTTC
NA 17 TRBJ1-3 NA TRBV21-1 CASIVRLGAWIGNTIYF TGTGCCAGCATCGTTCGTTTGGGGGCTTGGATTGGAAACACCATATATTTT
NA 12 TRBJ1-5 many TRBV12-3/TRBV12-4 CASSPGNQPQHF TGTGCCAGCAGCCCCGGAAATCAGCCCCAGCATTTT
NA 14 TRBJ2-7 few TRBV6-5 CASSLQGGAYEQYF TGTGCCAGCAGTTTACAGGGGGGGGCCTACGAGCAGTACTTC
NA 18 TRBJ1-5 NA TRBV21-1 CASSRVTGRAYSNQPQHF TGTGCCAGCAGCAGAGTCACGGGGAGGGCGTATAGCAATCAGCCCCAGCATTTT
TRBD1 16 TRBJ2-7 NA TRBV30 CAWSGFETGDPYEQYF TGTGCCTGGAGTGGTTTTGAGACAGGGGATCCCTACGAGCAGTACTTC
NA 15 TRBJ2-7 NA TRBV4-1 CASSFKTGHNYEQYF TGCGCCAGCAGCTTCAAGACAGGACATAACTACGAGCAGTACTTC
NA 16 TRBJ2-4 many TRBV28 CASSPPTGIAKNIQYF TGTGCCAGCAGTCCGCCGACAGGCATAGCCAAAAACATTCAGTACTTC
TRBD1 14 TRBJ2-7 NA TRBV10-3 CAIMPGQGNYEQYF TGTGCCATCATGCCAGGACAGGGTAACTACGAGCAGTACTTC
NA 17 TRBJ1-1 many TRBV12-3/TRBV12-4 CASSLDSSIIFSTEAFF TGTGCCAGCAGTTTGGACAGCTCGATAATTTTTAGCACTGAAGCTTTCTTT
NA 12 TRBJ1-1 few TRBV5-1 CASSAGSLEAFF TGCGCCAGCAGCGCGGGGTCTCTTGAAGCTTTCTTT
TRBD1 15 TRBJ2-1 few TRBV19 CASSTRDSLRDEQFF TGTGCCAGTAGTACACGGGACAGCTTAAGGGATGAGCAGTTCTTC
TRBD1 15 TRBJ2-3 once TRBV4-3 CAGSQADRSTDTQYF TGCGCCGGCAGCCAAGCGGACAGGTCCACAGATACGCAGTATTTT
NA 16 TRBJ1-5 few TRBV19 CASSGGVQGTYQPQHF TGTGCCAGTAGTGGGGGTGTTCAGGGCACTTATCAGCCCCAGCATTTT
TRBD2 14 TRBJ2-7 NA TRBV4-3 CASSATSGNYEQYF TGCGCCAGCAGCGCGACTAGCGGAAACTACGAGCAGTACTTC
NA 15 TRBJ2-1 few TRBV29-1 CSVEDVESSYNEQFF TGCAGCGTTGAAGATGTTGAGAGCTCCTACAATGAGCAGTTCTTC
NA 12 TRBJ1-1 many TRBV6-6 CASSYDNGEAFF TGTGCCAGCAGTTATGACAACGGTGAAGCTTTCTTT
NA 15 TRBJ1-3 once TRBV10-2 CASSSDRNSGSTIYF TGCGCCAGCAGCTCAGACAGAAACTCTGGAAGCACCATATATTTT
NA 15 TRBJ2-3 NA TRBV20-1 CSARDFTTSTDTQYF TGCAGTGCTAGAGATTTTACCACTAGCACAGATACGCAGTATTTT
TRBD2 14 TRBJ2-7 many TRBV29-1 CSVELAGVNYEQYF TGCAGCGTTGAACTAGCGGGAGTTAACTACGAGCAGTACTTC
NA 15 TRBJ2-1 many TRBV11-2 CASSLDSVYSNEQFF TGTGCCAGCAGCTTAGATAGTGTTTATAGCAATGAGCAGTTCTTC
NA 13 TRBJ1-4 NA TRBV27 CASQGRGNEKLFF TGTGCCAGCCAGGGGAGGGGTAATGAAAAACTGTTTTTT
TRBD2 16 TRBJ2-5 NA TRBV29-1 CSVGRLAGGPGETQYF TGCAGCGTTGGAAGATTAGCGGGGGGGCCGGGAGAGACCCAGTACTTC
TRBD2 15 TRBJ2-3 many TRBV7-2 CASSIRGLASDTQYF TGTGCCAGCAGCATTAGGGGACTAGCATCCGATACGCAGTATTTT
NA 13 TRBJ2-5 NA TRBV2 CASSEHSLETQYF TGTGCCAGCAGTGAACACAGTCTAGAGACCCAGTACTTC
TRBD2 18 TRBJ2-1 few TRBV5-1 CASSSGTSGGSSYNEQFF TGCGCCAGCAGCTCCGGGACTAGCGGGGGAAGCTCCTACAATGAGCAGTTCTTC
TRBD1 12 TRBJ1-1 many TRBV5-1 CASSYTGAEAFF TGCGCCAGCAGCTACACAGGGGCTGAAGCTTTCTTT
NA 14 TRBJ2-7 few TRBV12-5 CASGDGQPIYEQYF TGTGCTAGTGGGGACGGACAGCCCATCTACGAGCAGTACTTC
TRBD2 17 TRBJ2-3 NA TRBV4-3 CASSQDRTSGYPDTQYF TGCGCCAGCAGCCAAGACCGGACTAGCGGTTACCCAGATACGCAGTATTTT